These T cell receptor beta chains were read from a single sample in a study of T cell responses to AZD1222 COVID-19 vaccine. Profiling relied on immunoSEQ multiplex PCR, and the TCRdb table lists in-frame clones only, not all of them. The sample has 120,000 to 150,000 clones, roughly 93% seen once. Material: peripheral blood, obtained 28 days after the second AZD1222 dose. Every receptor here comes from an adult who received the AZD1222 COVID-19 vaccine. CDR3s include the opening cysteine and the closing phenylalanine or tryptophan. The order of the fields is CDR3 protein, V gene, J gene.

CATLAGGYYNEQFF	TRBV2	TRBJ2-1
CASSSLARQGRWTGELFF	TRBV7-3	TRBJ2-2
CASKGGVEAFF	TRBV10-2	TRBJ1-1
CASSPGQGRVDTQYF	TRBV11-2	TRBJ2-3
CASSLGDTKSAEAFF	TRBV11-3	TRBJ1-1
CASGLELTGGRTGELFF	TRBV12-5	TRBJ2-2
CASRNRFQNTEAFF	TRBV6-5	TRBJ1-1
CASSQDLPGEAFF	TRBV3-1/TRBV3-2	TRBJ1-1
CASSRDRGWTSSYNEQFF	TRBV7-2	TRBJ2-1
CATTIGTPNTGELFF	TRBV11-2	TRBJ2-2
CASSFLQETQYF	TRBV5-1	TRBJ2-5
CASARGTGGETQYF	TRBV19	TRBJ2-5
CASSLAASGVYEQYF	TRBV5-1	TRBJ2-7
CASSLGTPGEQYF	TRBV11-2	TRBJ2-7
CASSARTEAFF	TRBV2	TRBJ1-1
CASSGYRVGAGNTIYF	TRBV25-1	TRBJ1-3
CASSLRGDQPQHF	TRBV28	TRBJ1-5
CASSPRTDDYGYTF	TRBV18	TRBJ1-2
CASSPSRSNQPQHF	TRBV18	TRBJ1-5
CASSGRDRGNQPQHF	TRBV2	TRBJ1-5
CASSVEYSTDTQYF	TRBV9	TRBJ2-3
CASSESDKNTEAFF	TRBV25-1	TRBJ1-1